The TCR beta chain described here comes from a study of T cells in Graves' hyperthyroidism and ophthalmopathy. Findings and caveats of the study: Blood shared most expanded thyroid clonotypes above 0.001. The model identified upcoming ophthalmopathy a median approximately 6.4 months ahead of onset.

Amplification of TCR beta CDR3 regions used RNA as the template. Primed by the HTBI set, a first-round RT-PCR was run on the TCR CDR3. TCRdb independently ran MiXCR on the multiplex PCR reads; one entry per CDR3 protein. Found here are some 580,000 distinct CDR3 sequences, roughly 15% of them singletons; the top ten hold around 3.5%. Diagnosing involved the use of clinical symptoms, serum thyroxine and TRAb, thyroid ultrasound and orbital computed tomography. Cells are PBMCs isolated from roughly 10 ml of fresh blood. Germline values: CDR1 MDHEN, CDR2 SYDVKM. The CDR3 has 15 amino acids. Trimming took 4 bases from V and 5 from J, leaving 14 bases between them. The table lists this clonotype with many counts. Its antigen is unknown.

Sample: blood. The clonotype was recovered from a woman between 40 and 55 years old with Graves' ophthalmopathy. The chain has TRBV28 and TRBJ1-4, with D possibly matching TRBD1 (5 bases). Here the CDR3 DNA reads TGTGCCAGCAGTTACGCCGGGACGAACAATGAAAAACTGTTTTTT. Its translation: CASSYAGTNNEKLFF.